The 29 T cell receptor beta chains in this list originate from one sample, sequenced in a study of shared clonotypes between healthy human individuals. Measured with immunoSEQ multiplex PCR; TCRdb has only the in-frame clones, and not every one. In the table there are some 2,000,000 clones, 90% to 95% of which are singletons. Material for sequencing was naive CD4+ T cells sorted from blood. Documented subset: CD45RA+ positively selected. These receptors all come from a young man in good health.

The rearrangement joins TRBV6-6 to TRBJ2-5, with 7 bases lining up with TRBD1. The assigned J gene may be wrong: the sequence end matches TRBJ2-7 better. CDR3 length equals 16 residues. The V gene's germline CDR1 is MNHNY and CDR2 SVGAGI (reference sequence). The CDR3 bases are TGTGCCAGCAGTTACTCGAGGGGGCCGGCCTCCTACGAGCAGTACTTC. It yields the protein CASSYSRGPASYEQYF.

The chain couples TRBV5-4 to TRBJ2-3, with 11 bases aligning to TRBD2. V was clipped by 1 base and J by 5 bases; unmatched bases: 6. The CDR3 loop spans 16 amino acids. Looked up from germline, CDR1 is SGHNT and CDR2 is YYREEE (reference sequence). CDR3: CASSLFGLAGLDTQYF. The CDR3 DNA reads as TGTGCCAGCAGCTTGTTCGGACTAGCGGGTTTAGATACGCAGTATTTT.

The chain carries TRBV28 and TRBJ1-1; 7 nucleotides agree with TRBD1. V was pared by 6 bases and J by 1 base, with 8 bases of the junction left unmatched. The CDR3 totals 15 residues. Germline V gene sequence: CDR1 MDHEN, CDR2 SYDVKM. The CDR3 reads CASSFTGTANTEAFF. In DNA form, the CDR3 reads TGTGCCAGCAGCTTCACCGGGACAGCGAACACTGAAGCTTTCTTT. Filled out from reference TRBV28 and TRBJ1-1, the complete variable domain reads DVKVTQSSRYLVKRTGEKVFLECVQDMDHENMFWYRQDPGLGLRLIYFSYDVKMKEKGDIPEGYSVSREKKERFSLILESASTNQTSMYLCASSFTGTANTEAFFGQGTRLTVV.

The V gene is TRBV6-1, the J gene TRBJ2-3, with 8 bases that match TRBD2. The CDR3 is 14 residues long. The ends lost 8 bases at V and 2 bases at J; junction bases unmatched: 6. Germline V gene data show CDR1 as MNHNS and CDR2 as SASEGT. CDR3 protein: CASRTSGYTDTQYF. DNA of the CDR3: TGTGCCAGCCGAACTAGCGGATACACAGATACGCAGTATTTT.

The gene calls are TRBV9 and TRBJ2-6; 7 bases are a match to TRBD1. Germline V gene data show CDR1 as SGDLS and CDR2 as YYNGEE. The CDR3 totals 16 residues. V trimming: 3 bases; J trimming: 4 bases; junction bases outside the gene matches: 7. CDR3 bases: TGTGCCAGCAGCGACAGGGGTGTGGGAGGGGCCAACGTCCTGACTTTC. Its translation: CASSDRGVGGANVLTF.

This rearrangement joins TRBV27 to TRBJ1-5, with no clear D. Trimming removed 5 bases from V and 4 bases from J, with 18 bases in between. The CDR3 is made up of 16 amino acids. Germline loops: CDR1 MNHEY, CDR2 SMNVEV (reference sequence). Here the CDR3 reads CASSPNSGVLNQPQHF. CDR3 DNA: TGTGCCAGCAGTCCCAACTCGGGAGTCCTAAATCAGCCCCAGCATTTT.

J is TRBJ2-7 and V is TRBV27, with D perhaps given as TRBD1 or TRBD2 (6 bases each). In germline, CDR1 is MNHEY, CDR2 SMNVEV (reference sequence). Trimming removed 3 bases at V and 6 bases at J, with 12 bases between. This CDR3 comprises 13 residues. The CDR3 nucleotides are TGTGCCAGCAGTTTGAGGGGGGTTCCCGAGCAGTACTTC. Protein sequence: CASSLRGVPEQYF.

The CDR3 DNA follows: TGTGCCAGCCGGGCTCCTGGGAGGGAGACCCAGTACTTC. Protein product: CASRAPGRETQYF. The rearrangement joins TRBV28 to TRBJ2-5; a possible D gene is TRBD2 (6 bases). V was trimmed by 8 bases and J by 5 bases, leaving 15 bases between them. Germline V gives CDR1 MDHEN, CDR2 SYDVKM. This CDR3 has 13 amino acids.

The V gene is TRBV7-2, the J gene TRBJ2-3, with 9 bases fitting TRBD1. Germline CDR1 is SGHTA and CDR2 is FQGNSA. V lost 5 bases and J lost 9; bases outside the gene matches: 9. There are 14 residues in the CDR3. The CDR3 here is CASSPRQGGHTQYF. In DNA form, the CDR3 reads TGTGCCAGCAGCCCTCGACAGGGGGGGCACACGCAGTATTTT.

As DNA, the CDR3 is TGTGCCAGCAGTCTTCGACAGGCCGGGGAGCTGTTTTTT. It yields the protein CASSLRQAGELFF. This chain links TRBV28 with TRBJ2-2, with D tentatively TRBD1 (6 bases). The CDR3 length is 13 residues. The germline gives CDR1 MDHEN, CDR2 SYDVKM. V lost 5 bases, J lost 6 bases, and 10 bases lay in between.

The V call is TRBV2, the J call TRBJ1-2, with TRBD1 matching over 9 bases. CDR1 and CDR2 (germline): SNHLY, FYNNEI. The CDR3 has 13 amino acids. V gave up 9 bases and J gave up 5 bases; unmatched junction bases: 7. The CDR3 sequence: CASDMGQGYGYTF. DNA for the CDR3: TGTGCCAGTGACATGGGACAGGGTTATGGCTACACCTTC.

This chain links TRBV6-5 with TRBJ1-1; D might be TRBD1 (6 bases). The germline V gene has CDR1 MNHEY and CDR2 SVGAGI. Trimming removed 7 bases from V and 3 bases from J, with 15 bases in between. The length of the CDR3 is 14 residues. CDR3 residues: CASNHRVGDTEAFF. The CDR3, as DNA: TGTGCCAGCAACCACAGGGTGGGGGACACTGAAGCTTTCTTT.

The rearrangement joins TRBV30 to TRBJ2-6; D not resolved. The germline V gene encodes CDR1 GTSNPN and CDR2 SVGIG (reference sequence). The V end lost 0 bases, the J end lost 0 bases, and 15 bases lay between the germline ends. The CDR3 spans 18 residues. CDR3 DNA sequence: TGTGCCTGGAGTGTCCTCCGTTTGACTGACTCTGGGGCCAACGTCCTGACTTTC. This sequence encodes CAWSVLRLTDSGANVLTF.

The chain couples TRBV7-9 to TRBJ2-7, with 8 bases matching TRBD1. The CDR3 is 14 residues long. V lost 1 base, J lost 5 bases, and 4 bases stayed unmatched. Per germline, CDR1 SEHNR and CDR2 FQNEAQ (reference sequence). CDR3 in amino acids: CASSLETGVNEQYF. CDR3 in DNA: TGTGCCAGCAGCTTAGAGACAGGGGTGAACGAGCAGTACTTC.

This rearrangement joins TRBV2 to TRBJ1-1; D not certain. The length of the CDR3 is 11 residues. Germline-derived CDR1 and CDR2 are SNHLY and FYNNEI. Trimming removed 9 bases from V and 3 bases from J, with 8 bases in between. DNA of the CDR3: TGTGCCAGTGCAGGATACACTGAAGCTTTCTTT. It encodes CASAGYTEAFF.

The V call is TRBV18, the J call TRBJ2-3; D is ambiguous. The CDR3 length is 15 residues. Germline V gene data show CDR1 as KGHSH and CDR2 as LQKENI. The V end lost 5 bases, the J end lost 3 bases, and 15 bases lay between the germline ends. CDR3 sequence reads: CASSSQTFWTDTQYF. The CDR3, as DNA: TGTGCCAGCTCAAGTCAAACTTTCTGGACAGATACGCAGTATTTT.

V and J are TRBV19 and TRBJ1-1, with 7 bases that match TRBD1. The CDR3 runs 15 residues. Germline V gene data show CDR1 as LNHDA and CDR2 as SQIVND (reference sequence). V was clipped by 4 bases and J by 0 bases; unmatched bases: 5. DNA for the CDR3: TGTGCCAGTAGTAGGGGGACAGCAGTGAACACTGAAGCTTTCTTT. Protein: CASSRGTAVNTEAFF.

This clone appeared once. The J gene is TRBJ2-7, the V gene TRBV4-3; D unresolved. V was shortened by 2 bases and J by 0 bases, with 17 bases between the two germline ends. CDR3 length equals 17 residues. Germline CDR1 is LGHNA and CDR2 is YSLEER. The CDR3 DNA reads TGCGCCAGCAGCCAAAGTCTTGGGGAATTACCCTCCTACGAGCAGTACTTC. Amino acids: CASSQSLGELPSYEQYF.

The CDR3 reads CASTRGTENTEAFF. CDR3 sequence (DNA): TGTGCCAGCACTCGGGGGACCGAGAACACTGAAGCTTTCTTT. This sequence joins TRBV7-9 and TRBJ1-1, with D perhaps TRBD1 (5 bases). Trimming removed 7 bases at V and 1 base at J, with 13 bases between. The CDR3 extends over 14 amino acids. Germline CDR1 is SEHNR and CDR2 is FQNEAQ (reference sequence).

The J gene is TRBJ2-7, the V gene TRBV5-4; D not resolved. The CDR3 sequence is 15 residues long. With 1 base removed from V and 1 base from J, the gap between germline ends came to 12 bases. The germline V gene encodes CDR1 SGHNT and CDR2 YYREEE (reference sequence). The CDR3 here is CASSLRQGRSYEQYF. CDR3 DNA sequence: TGTGCCAGCAGCTTGAGACAAGGAAGGTCCTACGAGCAGTACTTC.

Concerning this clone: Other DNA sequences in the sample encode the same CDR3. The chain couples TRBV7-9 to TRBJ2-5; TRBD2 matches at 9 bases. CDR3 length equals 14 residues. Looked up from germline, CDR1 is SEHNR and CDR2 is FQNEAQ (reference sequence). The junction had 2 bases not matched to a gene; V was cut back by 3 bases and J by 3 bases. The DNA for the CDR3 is TGTGCCAGCAGCTTGGCGGGGGGGAAAGAGACCCAGTACTTC. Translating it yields CASSLAGGKETQYF.

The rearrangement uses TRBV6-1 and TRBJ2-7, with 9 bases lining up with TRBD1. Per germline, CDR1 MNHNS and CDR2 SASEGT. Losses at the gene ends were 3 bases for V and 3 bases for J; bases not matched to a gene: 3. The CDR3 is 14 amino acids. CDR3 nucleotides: TGTGCCAGCAGTGAGATGACAGGGGGCTACGAGCAGTACTTC. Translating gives CASSEMTGGYEQYF.

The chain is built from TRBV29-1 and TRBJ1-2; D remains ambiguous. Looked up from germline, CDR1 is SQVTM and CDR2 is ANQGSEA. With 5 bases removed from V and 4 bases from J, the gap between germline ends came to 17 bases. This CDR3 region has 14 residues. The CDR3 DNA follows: TGCAGCGTTATACCCCAAGGGCAGCCCTATGGCTACACCTTC. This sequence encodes CSVIPQGQPYGYTF.

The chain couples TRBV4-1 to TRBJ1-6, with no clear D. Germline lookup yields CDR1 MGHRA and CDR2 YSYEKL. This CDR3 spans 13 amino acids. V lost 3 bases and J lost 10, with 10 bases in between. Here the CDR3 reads CASSQGSLSPLHF. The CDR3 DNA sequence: TGCGCCAGCAGCCAGGGAAGTCTATCACCCCTCCACTTT.

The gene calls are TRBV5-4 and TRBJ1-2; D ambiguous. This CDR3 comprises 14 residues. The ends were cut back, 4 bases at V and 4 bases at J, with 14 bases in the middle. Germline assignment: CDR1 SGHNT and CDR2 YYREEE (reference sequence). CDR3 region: CASSPFAGSYGYTF. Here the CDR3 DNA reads TGTGCCAGCAGCCCCTTTGCAGGTTCCTATGGCTACACCTTC.

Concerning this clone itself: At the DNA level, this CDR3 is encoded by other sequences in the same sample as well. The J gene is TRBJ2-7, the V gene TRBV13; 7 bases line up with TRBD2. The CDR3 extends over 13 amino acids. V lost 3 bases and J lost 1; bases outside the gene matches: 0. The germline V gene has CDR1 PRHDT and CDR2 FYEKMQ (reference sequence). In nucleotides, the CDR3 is TGTGCCAGCAGCTTGCGGGGGTCCTACGAGCAGTACTTC. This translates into CASSLRGSYEQYF.

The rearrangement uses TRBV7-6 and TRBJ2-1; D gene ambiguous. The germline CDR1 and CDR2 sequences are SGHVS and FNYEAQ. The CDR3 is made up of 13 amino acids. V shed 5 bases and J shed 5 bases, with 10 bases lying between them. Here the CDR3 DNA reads TGTGCCAGCAGCGAAAGACTGAACAATGAGCAGTTCTTC. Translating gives CASSERLNNEQFF.

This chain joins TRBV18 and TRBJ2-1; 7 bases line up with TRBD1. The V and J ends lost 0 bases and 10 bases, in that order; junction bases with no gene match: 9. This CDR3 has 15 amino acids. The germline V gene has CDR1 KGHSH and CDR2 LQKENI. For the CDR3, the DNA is TGTGCCAGCTCACCACCAGGGGGCCAGAATAGGGAGCAGTTCTTC. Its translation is CASSPPGGQNREQFF. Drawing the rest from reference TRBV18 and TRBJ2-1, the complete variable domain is NAGVMQNPRHLVRRRGQEARLRCSPMKGHSHVYWYRQLPEEGLKFMVYLQKENIIDESGMPKERFSAEFPKEGPSILRIQQVVRGDSAAYFCASSPPGGQNREQFFGPGTRLTVL.

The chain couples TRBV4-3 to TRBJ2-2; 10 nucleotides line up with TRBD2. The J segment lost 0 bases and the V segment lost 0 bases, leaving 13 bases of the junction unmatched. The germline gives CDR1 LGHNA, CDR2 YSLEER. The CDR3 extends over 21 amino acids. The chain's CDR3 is CASSQETASGSAFANTGELFF. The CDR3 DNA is TGCGCCAGCAGCCAAGAGACGGCTAGCGGGAGCGCTTTCGCGAACACCGGGGAGCTGTTTTTT.